This T cell receptor beta chain was profiled in a study of cytomegalovirus exposure and HLA in healthy donors. Overall study results and limits: The authors listed 164 TCR beta chains as cytomegalovirus-associated.

The PCR used 60 Vbeta and 13 Jbeta primers. TCRdb's table, derived via immunoSEQ multiplex PCR, lists solely in-frame clones and lacks some. The sample lists under 200,000 clones; around 75% were seen once. The V gene end was trimmed by 4 bases and the J gene end by 7 bases; junction bases not matched to a gene: 14. The CDR3 totals 18 residues. Germline CDR1 reads SGHNT; CDR2 reads YYREEE (reference sequence). Concerning this clone itself: Its antigen is as yet unknown.

The rearrangement joins TRBV5-4 to TRBJ1-6; 10 bases fit TRBD1. Sequences were obtained from PBMCs. This sequence originates from a woman aged 40 to 50 in good health and CMV-seropositive. The CDR3 spells CASSPILGQGGRNSPLHF. The CDR3 DNA is TGTGCCAGCAGCCCAATCCTAGGACAGGGGGGAAGGAATTCACCCCTCCACTTT.